Below, 5 T cell receptor beta chains from the same sample are listed, as sequenced in a study of shared clonotypes between healthy human individuals. Naivety among CD8 cells was defined by CD45RO negativity and positive CCR7 selection, thereby excluding terminally differentiated effector memory CD45RA+ cells. Here immunoSEQ multiplex PCR was the method, and the copy in TCRdb shows in-frame clones only, minus some. The sample contains some 1,900,000 clones, approximately 94% of which appear only once. The sample taken for sequencing was naive CD8+ T cells sorted from blood. These receptor sequences come from a man aged 18 to 35 in good health.

CDR3 bases: TGTGCCAGCAGTGAAGGCCTGGGCACTGAAGCTTTCTTT. Translating it yields CASSEGLGTEAFF. The V and J genes are TRBV2 and TRBJ1-1; no clear D. Trimming took off 1 base at V and 4 bases at J, with 7 bases between the two ends. CDR1 and CDR2 (germline): SNHLY, FYNNEI. The CDR3 runs 13 residues.

The rearrangement links TRBV7-6 to TRBJ2-3, with D unresolved. V was pared by 5 bases and J by 5 bases, with 17 bases between. The CDR3 has 15 residues. From germline, CDR1 is SGHVS and CDR2 FNYEAQ. The CDR3 nucleotides are TGTGCCAGCAGCAAGGCCCCGTCTTCAGGAGATACGCAGTATTTT. Amino acids: CASSKAPSSGDTQYF. Variable domain in full (rest from reference TRBV7-6 and TRBJ2-3): GAGVSQSPRYKVTKRGQDVALRCDPISGHVSLYWYRQALGQGPEFLTYFNYEAQQDKSGLPNDRFSAERPEGSISTLTIQRTEQRDSAMYRCASSKAPSSGDTQYFGPGTRLTVL.

With respect to this clone: The same CDR3 is also encoded by other DNA sequences in this sample. This chain links TRBV5-6 with TRBJ2-7, with D possibly being TRBD1 (5 bases). Germline CDR1 reads SGHDT; CDR2 reads YYEEEE. The CDR3 contains 12 residues. Trimming left V 4 bases short and J 3 bases short, with 8 bases between. In DNA form, the CDR3 reads TGTGCCAGCAGCCTACAGGACTACGAGCAGTACTTC. Its protein is CASSLQDYEQYF. Supplemented by reference TRBV5-6 and TRBJ2-7, the full variable domain reads DAGVTQSPTHLIKTRGQQVTLRCSPKSGHDTVSWYQQALGQGPQFIFQYYEEEERQRGNFPDRFSGHQFPNYSSELNVNALLLGDSALYLCASSLQDYEQYFGPGTRLTVT.

A remark on this clone: Other DNA sequences in this sample translate to the same CDR3. The chain uses TRBV29-1 and TRBJ2-7; D gene uncertain. The CDR3 sequence is 12 residues long. V shed 0 bases and J shed 4 bases, with 7 bases lying between them. Germline lookup yields CDR1 SQVTM and CDR2 ANQGSEA. CDR3 amino acids: CSVEDRSYEQYF. The CDR3 DNA sequence: TGCAGCGTTGAAGACAGATCATACGAGCAGTACTTC.

The chain links TRBV7-9 to TRBJ2-7, with D perhaps TRBD2 (6 bases). The ends were cut back, 4 bases at V and 3 bases at J, with 13 bases in the middle. The V gene's germline CDR1 is SEHNR and CDR2 FQNEAQ (reference sequence). CDR3 length: 14 residues. CDR3 nucleotide sequence: TGTGCCAGCAGCTCAGACTGGGGGGACTACGAGCAGTACTTC. As protein: CASSSDWGDYEQYF.